A selection of T cell receptor beta chains follows, all from one sample in a study of identical twins. One entry per CDR3 protein, called by TCRdb with MiXCR from the 5' RACE reads. The sample includes some 300,000 distinct CDR3 sequences, 10% to 15% of them seen just once. This same sample was also part of a study on yellow fever vaccine responses in identical twins.

The specimen was CD8+ T cells sorted from blood. These receptors were obtained from a woman aged 18-30 years in good health. CDR3s leave out the opening cysteine and the closing phenylalanine or tryptophan. The D gene is left open where the match is weak. Clone size is shown for a subset of rows, as once, few, many or a class of expanded clone.

d_call j_call v_call clone_size cdr3_aa
NA TRBJ1-2 TRBV13 NA ASSFQGSYGYT
TRBD1 TRBJ1-2 TRBV27 few ASSPADRGEGGYT
NA TRBJ1-1 TRBV25-1 few ASSEWGYGTEAF
NA TRBJ1-5 TRBV29-1 NA SVWVYQPQH
TRBD2 TRBJ2-3 TRBV10-2 few ASSRAGRSTDTQY
TRBD2 TRBJ2-1 TRBV2 few ASSTSGRFNEQF
TRBD1 TRBJ2-1 TRBV5-6 NA ASSATGTVEQF
TRBD1 TRBJ1-1 TRBV10-2 many ATRDRGSGTEAF
NA TRBJ1-1 TRBV5-1 few ASSLFRHIFAEAF
TRBD2 TRBJ2-1 TRBV4-1 few ASSHRLAGYNEQF
TRBD2 TRBJ2-5 TRBV20-1 many SAFLTGTSGGLQETQY
NA TRBJ2-5 TRBV2 few AIKFGQYQETQY
NA TRBJ2-3 TRBV7-9 NA ASSSLNERDTQY
NA TRBJ2-5 TRBV28 few ASSLLTGGSQETQY
TRBD2 TRBJ2-5 TRBV5-1 many ASSQIAGGTQETQY
NA TRBJ2-2 TRBV13 few ASGHDASAGELF
NA TRBJ2-7 TRBV7-8 few ASSLTGQNYEQY
TRBD2 TRBJ2-5 TRBV20-1 NA SARVTYGRARYETQY
TRBD1 TRBJ2-7 TRBV6-1 NA AMASGTGGYEQY
NA TRBJ1-1 TRBV7-9 NA ASEASTEAF
NA TRBJ1-2 TRBV29-1 few SGFRVEDGYT
TRBD2 TRBJ2-1 TRBV10-3 few AISESKLGLDSYNEQF
NA TRBJ2-7 TRBV2 NA ASIGVAYEQY
TRBD2 TRBJ2-1 TRBV4-1 many ASSNERGVYNEQF
NA TRBJ2-7 TRBV6-1 few ASSEFGLVSYEQY
TRBD1 TRBJ2-7 TRBV24-1 NA ATSDPSPRDRGIDYEQY
TRBD1 TRBJ2-5 TRBV12-3/TRBV12-4 many ASSLWQGAGETQY
NA TRBJ2-7 TRBV4-1 NA ASSQDSTGAYEQY
NA TRBJ1-4 TRBV27 NA ASSYLPVANEKLF
TRBD2 TRBJ2-3 TRBV12-3/TRBV12-4 few ASSYGLAGADTQY
TRBD1 TRBJ2-1 TRBV6-5 NA ASSYSHRGSYNEQF
NA TRBJ1-1 TRBV4-1 few ASNNRLQEMNTEAF
NA TRBJ1-1 TRBV28 many AGQSNTEAF
TRBD1 TRBJ1-5 TRBV19 NA ATRTGGYQPQH
NA TRBJ2-1 TRBV29-1 many STLQGNEQF
NA TRBJ2-5 TRBV4-2 once ASSQLWGTYYYPETQY
NA TRBJ2-5 TRBV9 few ASSDLEETQY
NA TRBJ2-1 TRBV11-3 few ASSLVVGGSYNEQF
NA TRBJ1-1 TRBV20-1 many SARVWPELNTEAF
NA TRBJ2-2 TRBV9 few ASSQSPVANTGELF
NA TRBJ2-5 TRBV7-6 few ASSFVAASQETQY
NA TRBJ1-2 TRBV20-1 many SAISGGLINYGYT
NA TRBJ1-2 TRBV3-1 NA ASSQATGQGYGYT
TRBD1 TRBJ2-1 TRBV3-1 few ASSQEWTGNNYEQF
NA TRBJ2-3 TRBV20-1 many SARGPRISEGTDTQY
NA TRBJ2-5 TRBV29-1 many SVEQDGETQY
NA TRBJ2-2 TRBV27 few ASQIRGYTGELF
NA TRBJ1-1 TRBV4-1 NA ASSQDRIKAVAF
NA TRBJ2-1 TRBV25-1 NA ASSELNTGPGYNEQF
NA TRBJ2-7 TRBV15 NA ATSRDRGGVSEQY
TRBD2 TRBJ2-1 TRBV20-1 NA SASSGGNEQF
NA TRBJ2-7 TRBV12-5 few ASDSEGSPYEQY
NA TRBJ2-7 TRBV7-9 few ASSPQGYSSYEQY
TRBD2 TRBJ2-1 TRBV3-1 few ASSQDSGGGAWGNEQF